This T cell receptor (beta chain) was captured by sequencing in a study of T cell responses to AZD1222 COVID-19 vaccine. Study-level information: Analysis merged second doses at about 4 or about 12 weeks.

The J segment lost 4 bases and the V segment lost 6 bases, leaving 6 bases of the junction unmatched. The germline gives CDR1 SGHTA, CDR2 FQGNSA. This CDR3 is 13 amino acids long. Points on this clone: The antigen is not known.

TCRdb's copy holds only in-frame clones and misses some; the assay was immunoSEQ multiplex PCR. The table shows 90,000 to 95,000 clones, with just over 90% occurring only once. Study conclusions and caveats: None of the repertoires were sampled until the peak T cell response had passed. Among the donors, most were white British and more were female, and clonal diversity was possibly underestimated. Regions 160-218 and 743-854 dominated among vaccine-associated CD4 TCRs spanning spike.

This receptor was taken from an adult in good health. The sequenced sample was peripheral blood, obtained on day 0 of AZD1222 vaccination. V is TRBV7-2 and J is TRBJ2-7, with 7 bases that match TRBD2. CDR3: CASRGGSGYEQYF. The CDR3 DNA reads TGTGCCAGCAGGGGGGGGAGTGGATACGAGCAGTACTTC.